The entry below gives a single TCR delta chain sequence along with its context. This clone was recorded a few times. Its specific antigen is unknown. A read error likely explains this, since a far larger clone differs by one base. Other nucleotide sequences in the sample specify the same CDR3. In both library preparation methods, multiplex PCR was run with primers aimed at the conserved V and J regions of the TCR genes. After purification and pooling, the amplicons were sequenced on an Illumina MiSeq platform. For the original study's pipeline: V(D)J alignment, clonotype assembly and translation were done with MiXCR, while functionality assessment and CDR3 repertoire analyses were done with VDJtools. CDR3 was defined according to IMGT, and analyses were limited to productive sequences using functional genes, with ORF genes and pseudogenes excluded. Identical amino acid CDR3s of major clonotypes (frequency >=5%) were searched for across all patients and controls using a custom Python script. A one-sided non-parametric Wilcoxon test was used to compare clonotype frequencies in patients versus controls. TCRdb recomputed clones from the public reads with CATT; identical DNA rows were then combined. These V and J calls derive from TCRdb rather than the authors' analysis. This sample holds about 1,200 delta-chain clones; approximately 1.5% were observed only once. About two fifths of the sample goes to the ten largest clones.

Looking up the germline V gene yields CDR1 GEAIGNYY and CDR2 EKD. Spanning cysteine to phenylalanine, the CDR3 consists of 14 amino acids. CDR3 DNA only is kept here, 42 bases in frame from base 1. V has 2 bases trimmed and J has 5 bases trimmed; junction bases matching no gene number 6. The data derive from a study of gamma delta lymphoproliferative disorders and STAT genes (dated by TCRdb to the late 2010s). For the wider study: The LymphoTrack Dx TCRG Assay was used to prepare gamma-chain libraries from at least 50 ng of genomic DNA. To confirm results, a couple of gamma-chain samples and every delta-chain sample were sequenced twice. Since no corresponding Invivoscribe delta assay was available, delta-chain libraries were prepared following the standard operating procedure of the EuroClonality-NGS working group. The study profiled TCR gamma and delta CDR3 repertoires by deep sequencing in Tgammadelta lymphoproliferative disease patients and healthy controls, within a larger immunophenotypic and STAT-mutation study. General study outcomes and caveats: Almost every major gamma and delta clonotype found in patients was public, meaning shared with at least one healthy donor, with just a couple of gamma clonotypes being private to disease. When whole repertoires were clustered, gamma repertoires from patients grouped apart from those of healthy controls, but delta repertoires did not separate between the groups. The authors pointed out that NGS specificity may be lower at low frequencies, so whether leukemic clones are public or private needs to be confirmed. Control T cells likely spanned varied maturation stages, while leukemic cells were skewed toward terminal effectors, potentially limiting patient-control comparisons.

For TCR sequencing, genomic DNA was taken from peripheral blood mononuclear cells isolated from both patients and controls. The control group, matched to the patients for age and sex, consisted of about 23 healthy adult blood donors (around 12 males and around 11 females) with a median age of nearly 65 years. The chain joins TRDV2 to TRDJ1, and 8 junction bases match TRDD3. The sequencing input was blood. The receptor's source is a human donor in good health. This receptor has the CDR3 CACDRLGGTDKLIF. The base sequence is TGTGCCTGTGACAGACTGGGGGGGACTGATAAACTCATCTTT.